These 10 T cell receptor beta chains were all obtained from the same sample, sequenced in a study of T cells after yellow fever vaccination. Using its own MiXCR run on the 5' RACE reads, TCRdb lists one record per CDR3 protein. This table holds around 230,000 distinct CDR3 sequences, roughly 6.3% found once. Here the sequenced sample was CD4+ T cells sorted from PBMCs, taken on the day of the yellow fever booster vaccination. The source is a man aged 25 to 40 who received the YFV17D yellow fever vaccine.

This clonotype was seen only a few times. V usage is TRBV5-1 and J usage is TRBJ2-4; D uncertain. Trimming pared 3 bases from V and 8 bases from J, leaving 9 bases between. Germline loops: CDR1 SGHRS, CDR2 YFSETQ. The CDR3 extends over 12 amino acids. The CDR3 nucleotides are TGCGCCAGCAGCTGGGGTTCTGACATTCAGTACTTC. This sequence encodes CASSWGSDIQYF.

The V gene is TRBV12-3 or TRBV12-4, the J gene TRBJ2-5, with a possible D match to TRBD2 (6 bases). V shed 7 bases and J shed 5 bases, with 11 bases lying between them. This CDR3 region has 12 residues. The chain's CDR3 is CASNRGSETQYF. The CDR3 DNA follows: TGTGCCAGCAACCGGGGGAGCGAGACCCAGTACTTC.

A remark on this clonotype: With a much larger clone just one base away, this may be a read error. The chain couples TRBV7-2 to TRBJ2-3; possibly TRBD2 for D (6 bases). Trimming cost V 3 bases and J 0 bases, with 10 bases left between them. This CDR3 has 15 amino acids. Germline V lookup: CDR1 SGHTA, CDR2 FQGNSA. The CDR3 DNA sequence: TGTGCCAGCAGCTTTGGCGGGAAAAGCACAGATACGCAGTATTTT. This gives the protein CASSFGGKSTDTQYF.

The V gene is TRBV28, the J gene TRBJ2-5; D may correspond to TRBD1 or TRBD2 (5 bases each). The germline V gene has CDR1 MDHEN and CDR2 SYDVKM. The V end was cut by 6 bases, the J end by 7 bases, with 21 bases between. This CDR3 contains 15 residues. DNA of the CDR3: TGTGCCAGCAGGCTGGGGCGGGCCCTAAGAAGGACCCAGTACTTC. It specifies CASRLGRALRRTQYF.

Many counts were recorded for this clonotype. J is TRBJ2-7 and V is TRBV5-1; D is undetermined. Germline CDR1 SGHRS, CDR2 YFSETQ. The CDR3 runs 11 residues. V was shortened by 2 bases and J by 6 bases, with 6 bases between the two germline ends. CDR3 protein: CASSFLGEQYF. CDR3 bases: TGCGCCAGCAGCTTTCTAGGCGAGCAGTACTTC.

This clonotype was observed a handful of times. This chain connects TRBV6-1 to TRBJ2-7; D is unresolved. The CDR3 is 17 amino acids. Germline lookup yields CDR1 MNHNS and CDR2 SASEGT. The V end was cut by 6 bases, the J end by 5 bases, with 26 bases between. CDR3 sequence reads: CASSFVRVLSPWNEQYF. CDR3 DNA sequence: TGTGCCAGCAGCTTCGTTAGGGTGCTGTCACCGTGGAACGAGCAGTACTTC.

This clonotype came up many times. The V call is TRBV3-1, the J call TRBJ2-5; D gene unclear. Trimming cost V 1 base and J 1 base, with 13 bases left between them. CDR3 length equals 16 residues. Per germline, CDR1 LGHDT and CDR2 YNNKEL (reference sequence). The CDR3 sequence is CASSQGLPASQETQYF. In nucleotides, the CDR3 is TGTGCCAGCAGCCAAGGTTTACCAGCTAGCCAAGAGACCCAGTACTTC.

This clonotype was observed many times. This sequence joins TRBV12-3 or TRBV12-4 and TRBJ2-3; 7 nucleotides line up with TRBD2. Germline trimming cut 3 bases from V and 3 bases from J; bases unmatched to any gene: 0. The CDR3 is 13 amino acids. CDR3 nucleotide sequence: TGTGCCAGCAGTTTCGGGGGGACAGATACGCAGTATTTT. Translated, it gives CASSFGGTDTQYF.

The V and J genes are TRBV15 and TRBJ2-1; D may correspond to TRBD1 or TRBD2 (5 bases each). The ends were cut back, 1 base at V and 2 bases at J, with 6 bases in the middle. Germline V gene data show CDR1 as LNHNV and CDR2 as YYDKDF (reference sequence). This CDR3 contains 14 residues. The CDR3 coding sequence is TGTGCCACCAGCAGAGCGGGGCCCTACAATGAGCAGTTCTTC. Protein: CATSRAGPYNEQFF.

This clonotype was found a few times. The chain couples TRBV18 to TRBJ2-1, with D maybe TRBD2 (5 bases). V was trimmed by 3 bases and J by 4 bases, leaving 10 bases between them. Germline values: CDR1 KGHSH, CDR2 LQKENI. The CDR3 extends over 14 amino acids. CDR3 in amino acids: CASSPDRRYNEQFF. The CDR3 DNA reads TGTGCCAGCTCACCGGACCGGAGGTACAATGAGCAGTTCTTC.